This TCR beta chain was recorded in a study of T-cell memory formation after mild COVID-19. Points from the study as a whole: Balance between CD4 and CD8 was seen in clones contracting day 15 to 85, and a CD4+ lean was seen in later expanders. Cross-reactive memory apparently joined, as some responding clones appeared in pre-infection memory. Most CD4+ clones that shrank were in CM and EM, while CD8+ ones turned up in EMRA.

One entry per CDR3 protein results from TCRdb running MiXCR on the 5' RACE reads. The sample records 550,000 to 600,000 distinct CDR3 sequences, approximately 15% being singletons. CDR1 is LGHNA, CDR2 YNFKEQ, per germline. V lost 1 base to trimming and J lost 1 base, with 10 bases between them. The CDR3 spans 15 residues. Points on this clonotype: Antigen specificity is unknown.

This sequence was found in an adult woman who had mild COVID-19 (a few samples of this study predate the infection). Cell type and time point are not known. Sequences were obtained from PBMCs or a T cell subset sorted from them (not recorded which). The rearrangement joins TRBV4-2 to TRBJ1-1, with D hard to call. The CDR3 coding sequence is TGTGCCAGCAGCCAAGGAGCTATCCGGAACACTGAAGCTTTCTTT. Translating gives CASSQGAIRNTEAFF.